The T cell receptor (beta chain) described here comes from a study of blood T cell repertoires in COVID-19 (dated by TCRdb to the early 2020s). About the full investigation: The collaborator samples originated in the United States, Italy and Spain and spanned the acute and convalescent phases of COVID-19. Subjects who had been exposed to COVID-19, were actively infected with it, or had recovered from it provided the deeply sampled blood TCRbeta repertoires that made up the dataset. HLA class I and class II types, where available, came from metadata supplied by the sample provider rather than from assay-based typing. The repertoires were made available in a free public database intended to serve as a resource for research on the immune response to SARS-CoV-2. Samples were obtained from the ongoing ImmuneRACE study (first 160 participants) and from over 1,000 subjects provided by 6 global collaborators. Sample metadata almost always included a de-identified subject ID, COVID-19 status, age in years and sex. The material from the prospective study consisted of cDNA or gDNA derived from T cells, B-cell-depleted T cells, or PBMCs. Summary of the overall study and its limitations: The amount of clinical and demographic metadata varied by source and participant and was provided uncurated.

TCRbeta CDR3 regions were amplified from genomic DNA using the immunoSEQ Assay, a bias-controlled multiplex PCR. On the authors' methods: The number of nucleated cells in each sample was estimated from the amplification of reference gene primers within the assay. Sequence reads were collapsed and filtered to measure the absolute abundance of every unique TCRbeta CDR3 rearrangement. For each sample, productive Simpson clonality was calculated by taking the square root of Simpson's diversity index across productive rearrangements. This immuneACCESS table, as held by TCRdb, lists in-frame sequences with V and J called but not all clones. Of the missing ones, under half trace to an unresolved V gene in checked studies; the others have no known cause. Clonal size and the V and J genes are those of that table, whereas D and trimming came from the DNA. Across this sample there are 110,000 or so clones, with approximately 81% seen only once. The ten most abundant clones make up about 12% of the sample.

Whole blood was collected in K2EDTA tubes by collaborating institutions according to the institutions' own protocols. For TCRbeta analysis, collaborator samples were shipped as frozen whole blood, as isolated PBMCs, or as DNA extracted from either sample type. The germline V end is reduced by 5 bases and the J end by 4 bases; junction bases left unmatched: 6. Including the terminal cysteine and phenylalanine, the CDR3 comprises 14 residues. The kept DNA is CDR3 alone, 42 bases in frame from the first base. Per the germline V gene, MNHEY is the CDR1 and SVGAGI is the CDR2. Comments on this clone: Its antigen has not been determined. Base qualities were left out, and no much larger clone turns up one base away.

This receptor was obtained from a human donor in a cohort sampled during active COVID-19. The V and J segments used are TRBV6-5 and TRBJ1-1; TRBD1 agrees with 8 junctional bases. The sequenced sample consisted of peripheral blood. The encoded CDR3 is CASSKPDRGTEAFF. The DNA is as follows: TGTGCCAGCAGTAAACCAGACAGGGGCACTGAAGCTTTCTTT.